The 22 T cell receptor beta chains listed next were all sequenced from one sample in a study of CD8+CD57+ T cells in acquired aplastic anemia. For sequencing, patients were chosen who had shown expansion of CD8+CD57+ cells by flow cytometry. For CDR3 and TCR beta VDJ profiling, genomic DNA was the template used. TCRdb independently ran MiXCR on the reads; one entry per CDR3 protein. Counted here are approximately 170,000 distinct CDR3 sequences, more than 45% occurring once; the ten biggest clones make up 3.2%. Sequencing was performed on sorted CD4+, CD8+, or CD8+CD57+ T cells (not recorded which) from PBMCs. The receptors derive from a human donor with aplastic anemia.

This clonotype was seen once. The chain recombines TRBV25-1 with TRBJ2-3; D is undetermined. The ends were cut back, 3 bases at V and 3 bases at J, with 10 bases in the middle. The CDR3 extends over 14 amino acids. Germline V gene lookup returns CDR1 MGHDK and CDR2 SYGVNS. The CDR3 nucleotides are TGTGCCAGCAGTGATTCCGATTGGACAGATACGCAGTATTTT. This gives the protein CASSDSDWTDTQYF.

This clonotype was seen just once. The chain uses TRBV20-1 and TRBJ2-5; tentatively, D is TRBD1 or TRBD2 (5 bases each). Germline V gives CDR1 DFQATT, CDR2 SNEGSKA (reference sequence). V lost 3 bases and J 3 bases, leaving 11 bases between the germline ends. CDR3 length: 13 residues. CDR3 sequence: CSASPGTEETQYF. CDR3 sequence (DNA): TGCAGTGCTAGCCCCGGGACGGAAGAGACCCAGTACTTC.

As concerns this clonotype: One junction end disagrees with the germline gene, perhaps due to a read error. The rearrangement uses TRBV10-3 and TRBJ1-6; 10 bases agree with TRBD1. The CDR3 runs 15 residues. The germline CDR1 and CDR2 sequences are ENHRY and SYGVKD. The CDR3 sequence is CASSESTGGVSPLHF. As DNA, the CDR3 is TGTGCCAGCAGTGAGTCGACAGGGGGCGTTTCACCCCTCCACTTT.

The rearrangement joins TRBV20-1 to TRBJ1-1; D may be TRBD1 (6 bases). Germline V lookup: CDR1 DFQATT, CDR2 SNEGSKA (reference sequence). The CDR3 totals 14 residues. V shed 6 bases and J shed 1 base, with 15 bases lying between them. The CDR3 DNA sequence: TGCAGTGCCCGAACAGGGCTTGGGAACACTGAAGCTTTCTTT. It codes for CSARTGLGNTEAFF.

This clonotype was seen many times. The chain links TRBV7-2 to TRBJ2-5, with a tentative D call TRBD2 (6 bases). The germline gives CDR1 SGHTA, CDR2 FQGNSA. The CDR3 totals 17 residues. V was shortened by 5 bases and J by 1 base, with 20 bases between the two germline ends. The CDR3 DNA is TGTGCCAGCAGCCCGTTGTACCCCGGAGGGAGCCAAGAGACCCAGTACTTC. Its translation is CASSPLYPGGSQETQYF.

Comment on this clonotype: A much larger clone lies a single base off, so this may be a read error. J is TRBJ1-5 and V is TRBV5-6; 9 nucleotides match TRBD1. With 4 bases clipped from V and 4 bases from J, the junction kept 12 bases outside the gene matches. The CDR3 runs 17 residues. The germline gives CDR1 SGHDT, CDR2 YYEEEE. The CDR3 loop reads CASSHRDRVNLNQPQHF. CDR3 coding DNA: TGTGCCAGCAGCCACCGGGACAGGGTAAATTTAAATCAGCCCCAGCATTTT. Based on the CDR3 plus reference TRBV5-6 and TRBJ1-5, the full variable domain is DAGVTQSPTHLIKTRGQQVTLRCSPKSGHDTVSWYQQALGQGPQFIFQYYEEEERQRGNFPDRFSGHQFPNYSSELNVNALLLGDSALYLCASSHRDRVNLNQPQHFGDGTRLSIL.

This clonotype has just a few counts. V usage is TRBV5-1 and J usage is TRBJ1-2; D ambiguous. Trimming left V 0 bases short and J 5 bases short, with 11 bases between. The CDR3 length is 14 residues. Germline assignment: CDR1 SGHRS and CDR2 YFSETQ. CDR3 in DNA: TGCGCCAGCAGCTTGGATGGCCAGTCGTATGGCTACACCTTC. Translating it yields CASSLDGQSYGYTF.

The chain uses TRBV15 and TRBJ1-1; D remains unclear. This CDR3 spans 13 amino acids. Looked up from germline, CDR1 is LNHNV and CDR2 is YYDKDF (reference sequence). Trimming removed 0 bases from V and 3 bases from J, with 5 bases in between. The CDR3 here is CATSRDLDTEAFF. CDR3 nucleotide sequence: TGTGCCACCAGCAGAGACTTGGACACTGAAGCTTTCTTT.

This rearrangement joins TRBV7-2 to TRBJ1-4, with no clear D. Trimming took 5 bases from V and 7 from J, leaving 8 bases between them. CDR3 length: 12 amino acids. The germline V gene has CDR1 SGHTA and CDR2 FQGNSA. CDR3 nucleotides: TGTGCCAGCAGCGTAATAGGTGAAAAACTGTTTTTT. Protein: CASSVIGEKLFF.

The gene calls are TRBV15 and TRBJ1-3; D unclear. Germline-derived CDR1 and CDR2 are LNHNV and YYDKDF (reference sequence). V was pared by 1 base and J by 3 bases, with 7 bases between. The CDR3 sequence is 14 residues long. This chain's CDR3 is CATSRVGYGNTIYF. The CDR3 bases are TGTGCCACCAGCAGAGTGGGGTATGGAAACACCATATATTTT.

This clonotype was seen repeatedly, ten times or more. This chain connects TRBV2 to TRBJ1-6; D not resolved. The CDR3 is 16 residues long. V dropped 8 bases and J dropped 6 bases, with 20 bases sitting between them. Germline CDR1 and CDR2: SNHLY and FYNNEI. Here the CDR3 DNA reads TGTGCCAGCTCGAGAGAGGGAAGTGGGTTTAATTCACCCCTCCACTTT. Its protein is CASSREGSGFNSPLHF.

This clonotype was observed many times. The CDR3 region is CSAPPASGSVQETQYF. The DNA for the CDR3 is TGCAGTGCTCCCCCGGCTAGCGGGAGTGTCCAAGAGACCCAGTACTTC. J is TRBJ2-5 and V is TRBV20-1; 10 nucleotides match TRBD2. CDR3 length equals 16 residues. After removal of 5 bases from V and 1 base from J, the junction contained 10 bases not matched to a gene. Germline V gives CDR1 DFQATT, CDR2 SNEGSKA (reference sequence).

This clonotype came up a few times. The V gene is TRBV5-1, the J gene TRBJ2-3; TRBD1 matches 7 bases. The CDR3 has 14 amino acids. Germline CDR1 SGHRS, CDR2 YFSETQ. Trimming removed 3 bases from V and 3 bases from J; junction bases left unmatched: 4. CDR3 residues: CASSSGQETDTQYF. CDR3 in DNA: TGCGCCAGCAGCTCCGGACAGGAGACAGATACGCAGTATTTT. Full variable domain (rest looked up from reference TRBV5-1 and TRBJ2-3): KAGVTQTPRYLIKTRGQQVTLSCSPISGHRSVSWYQQTPGQGLQFLFEYFSETQRNKGNFPGRFSGRQFSNSRSEMNVSTLELGDSALYLCASSSGQETDTQYFGPGTRLTVL.

The chain has TRBV7-3 and TRBJ2-7; 7 bases fit TRBD1. CDR3 length: 13 amino acids. The V gene end was trimmed by 5 bases and the J gene end by 3 bases; junction bases not matched to a gene: 4. CDR1 is SGHTA, CDR2 FQGTGA, per germline. Here the CDR3 reads CASSKGADYEQYF. DNA of the CDR3: TGTGCCAGCAGCAAGGGGGCAGACTACGAGCAGTACTTC.

A remark on this clonotype: Being one base from a much bigger clone, this may be a read error. J is TRBJ1-2 and V is TRBV6-2 or TRBV6-3; D gene uncertain. CDR3 length equals 14 residues. Per germline, CDR1 MNHEY and CDR2 SVGEGT. This CDR3 is CTSSYSREVGGYTF. Written as DNA, the CDR3 is TGTACCAGCAGTTACTCAAGGGAGGTCGGTGGCTACACCTTC.

This sequence joins TRBV29-1 and TRBJ2-7, with TRBD2 as a possible D gene (6 bases). CDR3 length: 15 residues. V lost 7 bases and J lost 6, with 25 bases in between. CDR1 and CDR2 from the germline V gene are SQVTM and ANQGSEA. For the CDR3, the DNA is TGCAGCGCTCGACCGGGACTCCAAGGAACATCCGAGCAGTACTTC. Translation gives CSARPGLQGTSEQYF.

J is TRBJ1-4 and V is TRBV25-1, with no clear D. V was clipped by 3 bases and J by 3 bases, with 8 bases between them. Germline V gene data show CDR1 as MGHDK and CDR2 as SYGVNS. CDR3 length: 14 residues. CDR3 sequence: CASSDRPANEKLFF. CDR3 DNA sequence: TGTGCCAGCAGTGATCGGCCAGCTAATGAAAAACTGTTTTTT.

V usage is TRBV24-1 and J usage is TRBJ2-3; 8 bases agree with TRBD2. The CDR3 consists of 12 residues. Germline V gene lookup returns CDR1 KGHDR and CDR2 SFDVKD. Trimming removed 3 bases from V and 12 bases from J; junction bases left unmatched: 4. Written as DNA, the CDR3 is TGTGCCACCAGTGATAGCGGGGGCCACCAGTATTTT. Amino acid sequence: CATSDSGGHQYF.

V gene TRBV19 combines with J gene TRBJ2-7; D uncertain. V lost 4 bases and J 0 bases, leaving 10 bases between the germline ends. In germline, CDR1 is LNHDA, CDR2 SQIVND (reference sequence). CDR3 size: 14 residues. CDR3 sequence reads: CASSSTVSSYEQYF. In DNA, the CDR3 is TGTGCCAGTAGTAGTACAGTCTCCTCCTACGAGCAGTACTTC.

This clonotype showed up just a few times. This chain uses TRBV3-1 with TRBJ1-4; TRBD1 is a possible D gene (6 bases). Deletions cut 2 bases from V and 4 bases from J, with 8 bases between. Germline loops: CDR1 LGHDT, CDR2 YNNKEL (reference sequence). The length of the CDR3 is 14 residues. CDR3 DNA sequence: TGTGCCAGCAGCCAAACAGGGATTAATGAAAAACTGTTTTTT. Amino acid sequence: CASSQTGINEKLFF.

This clonotype was recorded a few times. The chain links TRBV12-3 or TRBV12-4 to TRBJ2-7, with 9 bases fitting TRBD2. With 7 bases clipped from V and 7 bases from J, the junction kept 14 bases outside the gene matches. This CDR3 is 15 amino acids long. CDR3 sequence: CASTLLAGDSSEQYF. In DNA, the CDR3 is TGTGCCAGCACCCTTTTAGCGGGAGACTCGTCTGAGCAGTACTTC.

This clonotype was seen at least ten times. The chain combines TRBV24-1 with TRBJ1-3, with TRBD1 as a possible D gene (5 bases). The CDR3 extends over 13 amino acids. Trimming removed 3 bases at V and 6 bases at J, with 8 bases between. CDR1 is KGHDR, CDR2 SFDVKD, per germline. The CDR3 DNA reads TGTGCCACCAGTGATCCGACAGAAAACACCATATATTTT. It specifies CATSDPTENTIYF.